Listed below are T cell receptor beta chains from one sample, sequenced in a study of cytomegalovirus exposure and HLA in healthy donors. The method was immunoSEQ multiplex PCR; TCRdb's version includes in-frame clones alone and lacks a portion of them. The data hold more than 150,000 clones, with roughly three quarters observed a single time. Material for sequencing was PBMCs. The receptors derive from a woman in her 50s in good health and CMV-seropositive. The CDR3 runs from the conserved cysteine through the conserved F or W. Each record gives: CDR3 length, J gene, V gene, clone size, D gene, CDR3 DNA, CDR3 protein. A D gene is named only where the DNA matches it firmly. Clone size appears in some rows only: once, few, many, or a class for an expanded clone.

CDR3 length: 15
J gene: TRBJ2-3
V gene: TRBV28
clone size: NA
D gene: NA
CDR3 DNA: TGTGCCAGCAGTTTTGAGACGGGAGTGACGGATACGCAGTATTTT
CDR3 protein: CASSFETGVTDTQYF

CDR3 length: 17
J gene: TRBJ1-2
V gene: TRBV27
clone size: NA
D gene: TRBD1
CDR3 DNA: TGTGCCAGCAGCCTCAGAGGGACAGCCAACTCCCTTTATGGCTACACCTTC
CDR3 protein: CASSLRGTANSLYGYTF

CDR3 length: 12
J gene: TRBJ1-2
V gene: TRBV9
clone size: once
D gene: NA
CDR3 DNA: TGTGCCAGCAGCCCCCAAGTTGGGACACACACCTTC
CDR3 protein: CASSPQVGTHTF

CDR3 length: 15
J gene: TRBJ1-3
V gene: TRBV28
clone size: NA
D gene: NA
CDR3 DNA: TGTGCCAGCAGTTTCGCGGAAAGCTCTGGAAACACCATATATTTT
CDR3 protein: CASSFAESSGNTIYF

CDR3 length: 13
J gene: TRBJ1-1
V gene: TRBV6-5
clone size: NA
D gene: NA
CDR3 DNA: TGTGCCAGCACCCTCCTTGGGGCGACTGAAGCTTTCTTT
CDR3 protein: CASTLLGATEAFF

CDR3 length: 17
J gene: TRBJ2-7
V gene: TRBV5-1
clone size: NA
D gene: TRBD2
CDR3 DNA: TGCGCCAGCAAAGGGATAGCGGGAGAAGGTCATCAAGCCGAGCAGTACTTC
CDR3 protein: CASKGIAGEGHQAEQYF

CDR3 length: 18
J gene: TRBJ2-1
V gene: TRBV4-2
clone size: few
D gene: TRBD2
CDR3 DNA: TGTGCCAGCAGCCAAGATTTTGCTAGCGGGAGTTCGGTGTATGAGCAGTTCTTC
CDR3 protein: CASSQDFASGSSVYEQFF

CDR3 length: 15
J gene: TRBJ2-2
V gene: TRBV10-3
clone size: NA
D gene: NA
CDR3 DNA: TGTGCCATCAGCCCAGGGTGGGCGAACACCGGGGAGCTGTTTTTT
CDR3 protein: CAISPGWANTGELFF

CDR3 length: 15
J gene: TRBJ2-1
V gene: TRBV5-4
clone size: NA
D gene: TRBD2
CDR3 DNA: TGTGCCAGCAGCTTGGTTCTCGGGGGGTACAATGAGCAGTTCTTC
CDR3 protein: CASSLVLGGYNEQFF

CDR3 length: 14
J gene: TRBJ1-6
V gene: TRBV19
clone size: few
D gene: TRBD1
CDR3 DNA: TGTGCCAGTAGTATCCAGGGGGCAAACTCACCCCTCCACTTT
CDR3 protein: CASSIQGANSPLHF

CDR3 length: 12
J gene: TRBJ1-1
V gene: TRBV7-9
clone size: NA
D gene: NA
CDR3 DNA: TGTGCCAGCAGCTTCTTAAACACTGAAGCTTTCTTT
CDR3 protein: CASSFLNTEAFF

CDR3 length: 15
J gene: TRBJ2-3
V gene: TRBV4-2
clone size: NA
D gene: TRBD2
CDR3 DNA: TGTGCCAGCAGCCCTCGACTAGCGGGGGAAGATACGCAGTATTTT
CDR3 protein: CASSPRLAGEDTQYF

CDR3 length: 14
J gene: TRBJ1-2
V gene: TRBV5-1
clone size: NA
D gene: NA
CDR3 DNA: TGCGCCAGCAGCCGAACAGAAAGTAACTATGGCTACACCTTC
CDR3 protein: CASSRTESNYGYTF

CDR3 length: 17
J gene: TRBJ2-5
V gene: TRBV4-1
clone size: NA
D gene: TRBD2
CDR3 DNA: TGCGCCAGCAGCCAAGATAAAACGGGAGGACACCAAGAGACCCAGTACTTC
CDR3 protein: CASSQDKTGGHQETQYF

CDR3 length: 15
J gene: TRBJ2-1
V gene: TRBV5-6
clone size: NA
D gene: TRBD2
CDR3 DNA: TGTGCCAGCAGCTTGAACCTAGCGGGAGTCAATGAGCAGTTCTTC
CDR3 protein: CASSLNLAGVNEQFF

CDR3 length: 20
J gene: TRBJ1-6
V gene: TRBV21-1
clone size: NA
D gene: NA
CDR3 DNA: TGTGCCAGCAGCAAAGCGATGGGGCAGGGGGCCCACGATGGAGATTCACCCCTCCACTTT
CDR3 protein: CASSKAMGQGAHDGDSPLHF

CDR3 length: 15
J gene: TRBJ2-3
V gene: TRBV5-1
clone size: NA
D gene: NA
CDR3 DNA: TGCGCCAGCAGCTTACAGGTTTCTAGCACAGATACGCAGTATTTT
CDR3 protein: CASSLQVSSTDTQYF

CDR3 length: 15
J gene: TRBJ1-3
V gene: TRBV6-6
clone size: few
D gene: NA
CDR3 DNA: TGTGCCAGCAGTTCCCCTTTTGTATCGGGAAACACCATATATTTT
CDR3 protein: CASSSPFVSGNTIYF

CDR3 length: 15
J gene: TRBJ1-2
V gene: TRBV7-9
clone size: NA
D gene: NA
CDR3 DNA: TGTGCCAGCAGCAGGGGAGACAGGACTAACTATGGCTACACCTTC
CDR3 protein: CASSRGDRTNYGYTF

CDR3 length: 15
J gene: TRBJ1-6
V gene: TRBV9
clone size: NA
D gene: NA
CDR3 DNA: TGTGCCAGCAGCGTAGAAACAGCATATAATTCACCCCTCCACTTT
CDR3 protein: CASSVETAYNSPLHF

CDR3 length: 16
J gene: TRBJ2-1
V gene: TRBV28
clone size: NA
D gene: TRBD2
CDR3 DNA: TGTGCCAGCAGTTTCGGCGGGAGGGGGGGCTGGGATGAGCAGTTCTTC
CDR3 protein: CASSFGGRGGWDEQFF

CDR3 length: 14
J gene: TRBJ1-2
V gene: TRBV6-1
clone size: NA
D gene: TRBD1
CDR3 DNA: TGTGCCAGCAGTGAAGCGAGACAGGGGGCGGGCTACACCTTC
CDR3 protein: CASSEARQGAGYTF

CDR3 length: 15
J gene: TRBJ2-7
V gene: TRBV5-4
clone size: once
D gene: TRBD2
CDR3 DNA: TGTGCCAGCAGCTGGGGGGGGACTAGCGGGTACGAGCAGTACTTC
CDR3 protein: CASSWGGTSGYEQYF

CDR3 length: 15
J gene: TRBJ1-2
V gene: TRBV7-9
clone size: NA
D gene: NA
CDR3 DNA: TGTGCCAGCAGCTTAACCGGACCCCGGGGGAATGGCTACACCTTC
CDR3 protein: CASSLTGPRGNGYTF

CDR3 length: 15
J gene: TRBJ1-1
V gene: TRBV10-3
clone size: few
D gene: TRBD1
CDR3 DNA: TGTGCCATCAGTGACCCGACAGGGACGAACACTGAAGCTTTCTTT
CDR3 protein: CAISDPTGTNTEAFF

CDR3 length: 14
J gene: TRBJ1-2
V gene: TRBV19
clone size: NA
D gene: NA
CDR3 DNA: TGTGCCAGTAGTATTCTCGCAGACTACTATGGCTACACCTTC
CDR3 protein: CASSILADYYGYTF

CDR3 length: 15
J gene: TRBJ2-7
V gene: TRBV7-2
clone size: NA
D gene: TRBD1
CDR3 DNA: TGTGCCAGCAGCTTAGGTACAGGGGGAGTCTACGAGCAGTACTTC
CDR3 protein: CASSLGTGGVYEQYF

CDR3 length: 16
J gene: TRBJ2-1
V gene: TRBV9
clone size: NA
D gene: TRBD2
CDR3 DNA: TGTGCCAGCAGCACTAAGCGGGAGGGGGGTAGGTATGAGCAGTTCTTC
CDR3 protein: CASSTKREGGRYEQFF

CDR3 length: 13
J gene: TRBJ1-1
V gene: TRBV18
clone size: few
D gene: TRBD1
CDR3 DNA: TGTGCCAGCTCGCCGACAGGGGGCACTGAAGCTTTCTTT
CDR3 protein: CASSPTGGTEAFF

CDR3 length: 15
J gene: TRBJ2-7
V gene: TRBV7-9
clone size: NA
D gene: TRBD2
CDR3 DNA: TGTGCCAGCAGCTTAGAACTAGCGGGAGCGGGCGAGCAGTACTTC
CDR3 protein: CASSLELAGAGEQYF

CDR3 length: 13
J gene: TRBJ1-1
V gene: TRBV28
clone size: few
D gene: TRBD1
CDR3 DNA: TGTGCCAGCAGTTGGGACAGGGGATTTGAAGCTTTCTTT
CDR3 protein: CASSWDRGFEAFF